These 5 T cell receptor beta chains were all obtained from the same sample, sequenced in a study of T cell repertoires in cytomegalovirus infection. These receptors have no known antigen. TCRdb re-called the reads through MiXCR, storing one row per CDR3 protein. The sample lists under 350,000 distinct CDR3 sequences; approximately 22% were seen once. Sequencing was performed on cultured PBMCs, taken from culture after CMV antigen stimulation. The receptors stem from a human donor in good health (CMV status not recorded). Some clones in this sample may be carry-over from other donors' samples.

V and J are TRBV2 and TRBJ1-1, with D uncertain. The CDR3 has 14 residues. V was trimmed by 4 bases and J by 1 base, leaving 10 bases between them. From germline, CDR1 is SNHLY and CDR2 FYNNEI. The CDR3 DNA is TGTGCCAGCAGTGGGGTGTGGGGGAACACTGAAGCTTTCTTT. Its translation: CASSGVWGNTEAFF.

This clonotype was detected a few times. V is TRBV15 and J is TRBJ1-5, with unresolved D. The germline V gene has CDR1 LNHNV and CDR2 YYDKDF (reference sequence). CDR3 length: 15 amino acids. V lost 8 bases to trimming and J lost 5 bases, with 19 bases between them. This chain's CDR3 is CATRRSVGVDQPQHF. The CDR3 coding sequence is TGTGCCACCCGAAGGAGTGTTGGGGTAGATCAGCCCCAGCATTTT.

The V and J genes are TRBV12-3 or TRBV12-4 and TRBJ2-1; weak D call: TRBD2 (5 bases). V gave up 5 bases and J gave up 4 bases, with 9 bases separating them. The CDR3 consists of 13 residues. The CDR3 DNA follows: TGTGCCAGCAGTGGACTCGAATACAATGAGCAGTTCTTC. It translates to CASSGLEYNEQFF.

Many counts were recorded for this clonotype. This chain uses TRBV15 with TRBJ2-3; tentative D call: TRBD1 (6 bases). This CDR3 has 12 residues. Trimming stripped 4 bases from V and 5 bases from J, with 7 bases between. CDR1 and CDR2 (germline): LNHNV, YYDKDF (reference sequence). Here the CDR3 DNA reads TGTGCCACCAGCAAACAGGGAGATACGCAGTATTTT. Its translation is CATSKQGDTQYF.

The rearrangement joins TRBV7-2 to TRBJ2-2; no clear D gene. The CDR3 extends over 14 amino acids. Germline assignment: CDR1 SGHTA and CDR2 FQGNSA. Trimming stripped 10 bases from V and 1 base from J, with 13 bases between. This CDR3 reads CANNPVGNTGELFF. DNA of the CDR3: TGTGCCAACAACCCCGTCGGGAACACCGGGGAGCTGTTTTTT.